This T cell receptor (beta chain) originates from a study of T cells in tuberculosis. For the study at large: Blood was taken before or within 7 days of anti-tuberculosis therapy.

The table came from immunoSEQ multiplex PCR; TCRdb's copy has only in-frame clones and leaves some out. Of approximately 53,000 clones in the sample, roughly 96% were seen once. Time point reported: new active TB diagnosis, blood taken before or within 7 days of starting treatment. The receptor's source is an adult with tuberculosis. Material: PBMCs, obtained at tuberculosis diagnosis.

The CDR3 loop reads CASSSREEREQYF. Written as DNA, the CDR3 is TGCGCCAGCAGTTCGCGCGAGGAGAGGGAGCAGTACTTC. The chain combines TRBV10-2 with TRBJ2-7; D is undetermined. In germline, CDR1 is WSHSY, CDR2 SAAADI. Trimming shortened V by 5 bases and J by 7 bases, and 15 bases separated the two germline ends. The CDR3 is 13 residues long.